This is a list of T cell receptor beta chains from one sample in a study of technical replicates of blood from several donors. The table came from immunoSEQ multiplex PCR; TCRdb's copy has only in-frame clones and leaves some out. The sample consists of approximately 89,000 clones, around 94% of them appearing once. Specimen: T cells isolated from PBMCs. The receptors shown here come from a human donor in good health. CDR3s include the opening cysteine and the closing phenylalanine or tryptophan. D genes are given only for firm matches. A clone size is listed for some rows: how often the clone was seen (once, few, many), or a class if it is expanded.

V	D	J	size	CDR3	DNA
TRBV9	TRBD2	TRBJ2-7	.	CASSVSGRMMNEQYF	TGTGCCAGCAGCGTTAGCGGGAGGATGATGAACGAGCAGTACTTC
TRBV15	.	TRBJ2-7	.	CATSRGEVQYF	TGTGCCACCAGCAGGGGGGAGGTCCAGTACTTC
TRBV27	TRBD1	TRBJ2-7	.	CASSPTGQGISYEQYF	TGTGCCAGCAGTCCGACGGGACAGGGGATTTCCTACGAGCAGTACTTC
TRBV21-1	.	TRBJ1-5	few	CASTGQGGEPQHF	TGTGCCAGCACGGGACAGGGGGGTGAGCCCCAGCATTTT
TRBV5-4	TRBD2	TRBJ2-5	.	CASRQGTSETQYF	TGTGCCAGCAGGCAAGGGACTAGTGAGACCCAGTACTTC
TRBV6-5	TRBD1	TRBJ2-1	.	CASSSPGGSSYNEQFF	TGTGCCAGCAGTTCACCAGGGGGCAGCTCCTACAATGAGCAGTTCTTC
TRBV28	TRBD2	TRBJ2-4	.	CASSPILAGGPGTKNIQYF	TGTGCCAGCAGCCCAATTCTAGCGGGAGGGCCGGGGACCAAAAACATTCAGTACTTC
TRBV7-8	.	TRBJ2-5	once	CASSLVAVSETQYF	TGTGCCAGCAGCTTAGTAGCAGTTTCAGAGACCCAGTACTTC
TRBV29-1	TRBD1	TRBJ1-1	.	CSVGQGTTEAFF	TGCAGCGTTGGACAGGGGACGACTGAAGCTTTCTTT
TRBV7-9	.	TRBJ2-7	.	CASSPALTGKSSYEQYF	TGTGCCAGCAGCCCAGCCCTAACAGGGAAAAGCTCCTACGAGCAGTACTTC
TRBV7-9	TRBD1	TRBJ1-2	.	CASSLSNRGAGYTF	TGTGCCAGCAGCTTATCAAACAGGGGTGCTGGCTACACCTTC
TRBV7-3	.	TRBJ1-4	.	CASSLTGGTNEKLFF	TGTGCCAGCAGCTTAACGGGGGGGACTAATGAAAAACTGTTTTTT
TRBV6-5	.	TRBJ1-5	.	CASSYGTPPGNQPQHF	TGTGCCAGCAGTTATGGGACACCCCCCGGCAATCAGCCCCAGCATTTT
TRBV7-3	.	TRBJ1-1	.	CASSFQGNTEAFF	TGTGCCAGCAGCTTTCAGGGGAACACTGAAGCTTTCTTT
TRBV12-1	.	TRBJ2-5	once	CASSPSRDREKVTQYF	TGTGCCAGCAGCCCGAGCCGGGACAGGGAAAAGGTGACCCAGTACTTC
TRBV10-3	TRBD2	TRBJ2-7	.	CAAGTSGSTYEQYF	TGTGCCGCTGGAACTAGCGGGAGTACCTACGAGCAGTACTTC
TRBV9	TRBD1	TRBJ1-2	.	CASSIGTGGFYGYTF	TGTGCCAGCAGCATAGGGACAGGGGGCTTTTATGGCTACACCTTC
TRBV7-3	TRBD1	TRBJ2-7	.	CASSLTGKGYEQYF	TGTGCCAGCAGCCTGACAGGGAAGGGGTACGAGCAGTACTTC
TRBV5-5	.	TRBJ2-5	.	CASSYGTYQGETQYF	TGTGCCAGCAGCTATGGGACATATCAGGGAGAGACCCAGTACTTC
TRBV4-3	TRBD2	TRBJ2-2	.	CASSQAGGGVGTGELFF	TGCGCCAGCAGCCAAGCGGGGGGGGGAGTGGGCACCGGGGAGCTGTTTTTT
TRBV27	.	TRBJ1-2	.	CASSPVWQGVEGYTF	TGTGCCAGCAGCCCGGTTTGGCAGGGCGTAGAAGGCTACACCTTC
TRBV11-1	.	TRBJ1-1	few	CASSRRQLEAFF	TGTGCCAGCAGCAGACGACAGCTTGAAGCTTTCTTT
TRBV28	TRBD1	TRBJ2-7	once	CASSYLPGTGGYEQYF	TGTGCCAGCAGTTACCTACCCGGGACAGGGGGCTACGAGCAGTACTTC
TRBV28	.	TRBJ2-2	.	CASGLDGTNTGELFF	TGTGCCAGCGGGCTCGACGGAACGAACACCGGGGAGCTGTTTTTT
TRBV7-3	TRBD2	TRBJ2-7	.	CASSSAGGPYEQYF	TGTGCCAGCAGCTCGGCGGGAGGGCCCTACGAGCAGTACTTC
TRBV6-1	TRBD1	TRBJ2-5	once	CASRPTGGRETQYF	TGTGCCAGCAGACCGACAGGGGGGAGGGAGACCCAGTACTTC
TRBV14	.	TRBJ2-7	.	CASSQTGGATYEQYF	TGTGCCAGCAGCCAGACGGGTGGGGCTACCTACGAGCAGTACTTC
TRBV19	.	TRBJ2-2	.	CASRDQPESFYTGELFF	TGTGCCAGTAGGGATCAACCGGAGTCCTTCTACACCGGGGAGCTGTTTTTT
TRBV18	.	TRBJ2-2	.	CASSGAATGELFF	TGTGCCAGCTCGGGGGCAGCCACCGGGGAGCTGTTTTTT
TRBV5-6	.	TRBJ2-1	.	CASSFFPDFAEQFF	TGTGCCAGCAGCTTTTTCCCGGACTTCGCGGAGCAGTTCTTC
TRBV6-5	TRBD2	TRBJ2-7	.	CASSYGLAETYEQYF	TGTGCCAGCAGTTACGGGCTAGCGGAGACCTACGAGCAGTACTTC
TRBV7-9	.	TRBJ2-6	.	CASSFRTGTEGTGANVLTF	TGTGCCAGCAGCTTTAGGACTGGGACTGAGGGAACTGGGGCCAACGTCCTGACTTTC
TRBV6-5	.	TRBJ1-5	.	CASMGGSPPQHF	TGTGCCAGCATGGGAGGAAGTCCGCCCCAGCATTTT
TRBV5-1	TRBD1	TRBJ1-1	.	CASSPGQGAFF	TGCGCCAGCAGCCCCGGACAGGGAGCTTTCTTT
TRBV5-1	.	TRBJ2-2	once	CASSLRDTGELFF	TGCGCCAGCAGCCTCAGGGACACCGGGGAGCTGTTTTTT
TRBV4-1	TRBD1	TRBJ2-7	.	CASSQDIGTAYEQYF	TGCGCCAGCAGCCAAGATATCGGGACAGCCTACGAGCAGTACTTC
TRBV7-9	.	TRBJ2-3	.	CATTTGMPDTQYF	TGTGCCACCACGACGGGAATGCCAGATACGCAGTATTTT
TRBV25-1	TRBD2	TRBJ2-7	.	CASALAGGPLEQYF	TGTGCCAGCGCCCTAGCGGGAGGGCCTCTCGAGCAGTACTTC
TRBV19	.	TRBJ2-7	few	CASSRGSPYEQYF	TGTGCCAGTAGTAGAGGGTCCCCCTACGAGCAGTACTTC
TRBV29-1	.	TRBJ2-2	.	CSVGSFGGDTGELFF	TGCAGCGTTGGTTCTTTCGGCGGAGACACCGGGGAGCTGTTTTTT
TRBV27	.	TRBJ1-1	.	CASSFGPVEAEAFF	TGTGCCAGCAGTTTTGGACCCGTGGAGGCTGAAGCTTTCTTT
TRBV30	TRBD2	TRBJ2-1	.	CAWSPSGRNDEQFF	TGTGCCTGGAGTCCTAGCGGGAGGAACGATGAGCAGTTCTTC
TRBV9	.	TRBJ2-3	.	CASSSGLRADTQYF	TGTGCCAGCAGCTCGGGACTTCGGGCAGATACGCAGTATTTT
TRBV5-5	.	TRBJ2-7	.	CASSHDPTGPYEQYF	TGTGCCAGCAGCCATGATCCGACAGGTCCGTACGAGCAGTACTTC
TRBV5-4	TRBD2	TRBJ2-1	.	CASSDPLAGGSNEQFF	TGTGCCAGCAGCGATCCACTAGCGGGAGGCTCTAATGAGCAGTTCTTC
TRBV27	TRBD1	TRBJ1-5	.	CASSLWGVGQGANQPQHF	TGTGCCAGCAGTTTGTGGGGGGTTGGGCAGGGGGCTAATCAGCCCCAGCATTTT
TRBV5-1	TRBD2	TRBJ2-5	.	CASSGLAGLQTQYF	TGCGCCAGCAGCGGACTAGCGGGATTACAGACCCAGTACTTC
TRBV11-3	TRBD2	TRBJ2-1	.	CASSTSSGANLNEQFF	TGTGCCAGCAGCACGTCTAGCGGGGCTAATCTAAATGAGCAGTTCTTC